This TCR beta chain was sequenced during a study of T cells in Graves' hyperthyroidism and ophthalmopathy. General study findings and limits: Blood also held most thyroid clonotypes expanded beyond 0.001.

Authors of the study amplified TCR beta CDR3 regions from RNA transcripts. Researchers ran a first-round RT-PCR on the TCR CDR3 using the HTBI primer set. MiXCR was run by TCRdb on the multiplex PCR reads, yielding one entry per CDR3 protein. The data show about 380,000 distinct CDR3 sequences, approximately 15% seen once. The patients, who ranged from 18 to 65 in age, presented with newly diagnosed hyperthyroidism lasting under 2 months. This clonotype was detected ten times or more. Its target is unknown. Specimen: blood. The receptor was derived from a young man with Graves' hyperthyroidism that later progressed to Graves' ophthalmopathy.

The chain's CDR3 is CASSLTGTVYGYTF. The CDR3, as DNA: TGTGCCAGCAGTTTAACCGGGACAGTATATGGCTACACCTTC. The chain links TRBV12-3 or TRBV12-4 to TRBJ1-2; 7 bases line up with TRBD1. The CDR3 consists of 14 residues. The J segment lost 5 bases and the V segment lost 2 bases, leaving 5 bases of the junction unmatched.